This is a list of T cell receptor beta chains from one sample in a study of siplizumab effects on memory and regulatory T cells. TCRdb's copy holds only in-frame clones and misses some; the assay was immunoSEQ multiplex PCR. The table shows about 100,000 clones, with just under 95% occurring only once. Sequencing input: non-Treg CD4+ T cells sorted from blood. Receptors were obtained from a human donor in good health. Each CDR3 is given with its conserved first and last residue. A D gene is named only where the DNA matches it firmly. The size field is filled for only some rows; it gives once, few, many or a size class.

>TRBJ2-2|TRBV28|.|.
CASSSMGQTGELFF
TGTGCCAGCAGTTCCATGGGACAAACCGGGGAGCTGTTTTTT
>TRBJ1-2|TRBV6-4|.|TRBD1
CASRYRDREDYGYTF
TGTGCCAGCAGATACCGGGACAGGGAAGACTATGGCTACACCTTC
>TRBJ1-1|TRBV11-3|.|.
CASSLGGINTEAFF
TGTGCCAGCAGCTTAGGAGGAATTAACACTGAAGCTTTCTTT
>TRBJ2-1|TRBV29-1|.|TRBD2
CSVSTSGYNEQFF
TGCAGCGTTTCGACTAGCGGTTACAATGAGCAGTTCTTC
>TRBJ2-2|TRBV18|.|TRBD2
CASSPVRPTSGINTGELFF
TGTGCCAGCTCACCCGTGCGTCCAACTAGCGGGATTAACACCGGGGAGCTGTTTTTT
>TRBJ2-1|TRBV28|.|TRBD2
CASSKARGLAGNEQFF
TGTGCCAGCAGTAAAGCCCGGGGACTAGCAGGTAATGAGCAGTTCTTC
>TRBJ1-6|TRBV7-9|.|TRBD1
CASSLSRGRGSPLHF
TGTGCCAGCAGCCTATCCAGGGGGCGAGGGTCACCCCTCCACTTT
>TRBJ1-5|TRBV30|.|TRBD1
CAWSKQGSQPQHF
TGTGCCTGGAGCAAACAGGGGAGTCAGCCCCAGCATTTT
>TRBJ2-7|TRBV28|.|.
CASSPSGRPYEQYF
TGTGCCAGCAGTCCCAGCGGGCGGCCGTACGAGCAGTACTTC
>TRBJ2-7|TRBV7-9|.|.
CASSRTAYEQYF
TGTGCCAGCAGCAGGACGGCCTACGAGCAGTACTTC
>TRBJ1-4|TRBV5-4|.|.
CASSRDIQPNEKLFF
TGTGCCAGCAGCCGGGACATCCAACCGAATGAAAAACTGTTTTTT
>TRBJ2-1|TRBV29-1|once|TRBD1
CSGGPDRASNEQFF
TGCAGCGGGGGACCTGACAGGGCATCAAATGAGCAGTTCTTC
>TRBJ2-5|TRBV27|.|.
CASSLTGTETQYF
TGTGCCAGCAGTTTAACAGGGACGGAGACCCAGTACTTC
>TRBJ2-3|TRBV5-1|.|TRBD1
CASSLSTGSTDTQYF
TGCGCCAGCAGCTTATCGACAGGGAGCACAGATACGCAGTATTTT
>TRBJ1-1|TRBV6-5|.|TRBD1
CASSSFGQGAKAFF
TGTGCCAGCAGTTCGTTTGGGCAGGGGGCAAAGGCTTTCTTT
>TRBJ2-5|TRBV5-4|.|.
CASSRGRTRRQETQYF
TGTGCCAGCAGCCGTGGGAGAACAAGAAGACAAGAGACCCAGTACTTC
>TRBJ1-2|TRBV4-1|.|.
CASSQAVSRVTVWRSYGYTF
TGCGCCAGCAGCCAAGCTGTGTCCAGGGTGACGGTATGGAGGTCGTATGGCTACACCTTC
>TRBJ2-6|TRBV5-1|once|.
CASSLTVSGANVLTF
TGCGCCAGCAGCTTGACAGTCTCTGGGGCCAACGTCCTGACTTTC
>TRBJ1-4|TRBV5-4|.|TRBD1
CASSSPGQGVGKLFF
TGTGCCAGCAGCTCCCCGGGACAGGGGGTTGGAAAACTGTTTTTT
>TRBJ2-1|TRBV15|.|TRBD2
CATSILIAGSYNEQFF
TGTGCCACCAGCATTCTAATAGCGGGCTCCTACAATGAGCAGTTCTTC
>TRBJ2-7|TRBV30|few|TRBD1
CAWIRQGALYEQYF
TGTGCCTGGATTCGACAGGGGGCGTTGTACGAGCAGTACTTC
>TRBJ1-4|TRBV18|.|TRBD1
CASSRGPTNEKLFF
TGTGCCAGCTCAAGGGGGCCGACTAATGAAAAACTGTTTTTT